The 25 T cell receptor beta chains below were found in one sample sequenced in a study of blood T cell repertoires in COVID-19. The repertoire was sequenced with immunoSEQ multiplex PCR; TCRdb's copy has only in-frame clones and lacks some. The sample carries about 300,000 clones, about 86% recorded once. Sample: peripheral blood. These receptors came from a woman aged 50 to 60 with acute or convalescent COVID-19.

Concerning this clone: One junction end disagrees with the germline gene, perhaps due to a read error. The CDR3 region has the DNA TGTGCCAGTAGTATGGACAGGAATGGCTACATCTTC. This gives the protein CASSMDRNGYIF. The chain recombines TRBV19 with TRBJ1-2, with TRBD1 matching 7 bases. The CDR3 loop spans 12 amino acids. CDR1 LNHDA and CDR2 SQIVND come from the germline V gene (reference sequence). The full variable domain, its missing parts supplied by reference TRBV19 and TRBJ1-2, is DGGITQSPKYLFRKEGQNVTLSCEQNLNHDAMYWYRQDPGQGLRLIYYSQIVNDFQKGDIAEGYSVSREKKESFPLTVTSAQKNPTAFYLCASSMDRNGYIFGSGTRLTVV.

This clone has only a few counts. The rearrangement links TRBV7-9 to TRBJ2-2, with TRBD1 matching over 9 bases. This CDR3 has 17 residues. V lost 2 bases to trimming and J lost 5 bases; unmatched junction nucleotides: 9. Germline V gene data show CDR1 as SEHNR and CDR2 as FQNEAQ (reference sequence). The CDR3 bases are TGTGCCAGCAGCTTAACAGGGGGCCTTTCTCTTACCGGGGAGCTGTTTTTT. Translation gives CASSLTGGLSLTGELFF.

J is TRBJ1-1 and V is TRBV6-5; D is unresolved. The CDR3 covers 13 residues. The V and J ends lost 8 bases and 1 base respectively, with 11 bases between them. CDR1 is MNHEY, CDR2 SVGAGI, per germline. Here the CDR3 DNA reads TGTGCCAGCGGTATAAACAAGAACACTGAAGCTTTCTTT. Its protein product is CASGINKNTEAFF.

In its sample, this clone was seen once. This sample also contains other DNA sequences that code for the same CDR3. CDR3 protein: CAWSGQGDTEAFF. The CDR3 nucleotides are TGTGCCTGGAGTGGACAGGGCGACACTGAAGCTTTCTTT. V usage is TRBV30 and J usage is TRBJ1-1, with 7 positions matching TRBD1. The CDR3 extends over 13 amino acids. CDR1 is GTSNPN and CDR2 is SVGIG in the germline V gene (reference sequence). With V trimmed by 1 base and J by 3 bases, 2 bases remained unmatched.

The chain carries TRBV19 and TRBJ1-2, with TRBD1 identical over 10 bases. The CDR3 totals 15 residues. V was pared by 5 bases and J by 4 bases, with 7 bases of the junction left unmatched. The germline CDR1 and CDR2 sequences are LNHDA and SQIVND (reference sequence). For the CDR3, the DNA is TGTGCCAGTAGTTCCGGGACAGGGGCCTTCTATGGCTACACCTTC. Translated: CASSSGTGAFYGYTF.

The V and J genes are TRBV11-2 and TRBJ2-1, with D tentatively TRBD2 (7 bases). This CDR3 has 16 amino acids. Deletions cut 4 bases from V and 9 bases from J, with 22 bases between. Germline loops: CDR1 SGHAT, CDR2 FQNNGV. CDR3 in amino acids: CASSSGGGAFTREQFF. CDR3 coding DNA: TGTGCCAGCAGCTCTGGAGGGGGGGCCTTTACGCGTGAGCAGTTCTTC. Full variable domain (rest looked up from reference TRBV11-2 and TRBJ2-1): EAGVAQSPRYKIIEKRQSVAFWCNPISGHATLYWYQQILGQGPKLLIQFQNNGVVDDSQLPKDRFSAERLKGVDSTLKIQPAKLEDSAVYLCASSSGGGAFTREQFFGPGTRLTVL.

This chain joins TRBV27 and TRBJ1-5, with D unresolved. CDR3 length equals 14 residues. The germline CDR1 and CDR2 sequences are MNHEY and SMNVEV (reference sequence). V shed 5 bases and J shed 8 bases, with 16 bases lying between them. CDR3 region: CASSNDPTVKPQHF. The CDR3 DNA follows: TGTGCCAGCAGTAATGACCCTACAGTTAAGCCCCAGCATTTT.

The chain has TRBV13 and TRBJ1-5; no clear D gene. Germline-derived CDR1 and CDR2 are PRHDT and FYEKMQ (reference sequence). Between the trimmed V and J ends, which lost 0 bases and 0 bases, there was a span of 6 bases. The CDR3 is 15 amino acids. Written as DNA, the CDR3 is TGTGCCAGCAGCTTAGGCTTAAATAGCAATCAGCCCCAGCATTTT. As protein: CASSLGLNSNQPQHF.

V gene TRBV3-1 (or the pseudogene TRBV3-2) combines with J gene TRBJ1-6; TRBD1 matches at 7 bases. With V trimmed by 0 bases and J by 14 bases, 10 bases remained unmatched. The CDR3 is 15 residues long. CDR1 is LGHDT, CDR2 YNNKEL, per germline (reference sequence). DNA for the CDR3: TGTGCCAGCAGCCAAGAAGGGGGCGCCTCAAGGTCCCTCCACTTT. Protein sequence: CASSQEGGASRSLHF.

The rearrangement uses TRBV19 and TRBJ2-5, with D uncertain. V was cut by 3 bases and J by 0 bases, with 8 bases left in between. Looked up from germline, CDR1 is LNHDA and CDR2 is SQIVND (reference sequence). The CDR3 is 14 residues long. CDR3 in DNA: TGTGCCAGTAGTATGAGCGCGTACCAAGAGACCCAGTACTTC. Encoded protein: CASSMSAYQETQYF.

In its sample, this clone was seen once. In DNA, the CDR3 is TGTGCCAGCAGCCGTCCCGGGACAGGTCCGGCCGGGGAGCTGTTTTTT. Its translation is CASSRPGTGPAGELFF. The rearrangement joins TRBV11-2 to TRBJ2-2; 8 positions agree with TRBD1. The J segment lost 6 bases and the V segment lost 5 bases, leaving 11 bases of the junction unmatched. This CDR3 is built from 16 residues. From germline, CDR1 is SGHAT and CDR2 FQNNGV.

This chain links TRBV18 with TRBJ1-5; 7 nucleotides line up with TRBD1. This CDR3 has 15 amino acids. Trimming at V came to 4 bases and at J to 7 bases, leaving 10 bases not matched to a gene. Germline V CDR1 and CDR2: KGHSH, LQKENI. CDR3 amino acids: CASSRQSGGDQPQHF. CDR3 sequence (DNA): TGTGCCAGCTCACGTCAGTCAGGGGGTGACCAGCCCCAGCATTTT.

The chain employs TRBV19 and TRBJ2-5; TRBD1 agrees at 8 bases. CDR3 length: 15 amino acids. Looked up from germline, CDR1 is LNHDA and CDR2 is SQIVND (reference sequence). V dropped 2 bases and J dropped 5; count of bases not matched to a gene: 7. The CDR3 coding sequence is TGTGCCAGTAGTATAACCCGGGACAGGTCGGAGACCCAGTACTTC. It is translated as CASSITRDRSETQYF. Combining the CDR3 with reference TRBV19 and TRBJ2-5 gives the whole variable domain DGGITQSPKYLFRKEGQNVTLSCEQNLNHDAMYWYRQDPGQGLRLIYYSQIVNDFQKGDIAEGYSVSREKKESFPLTVTSAQKNPTAFYLCASSITRDRSETQYFGPGTRLLVL.

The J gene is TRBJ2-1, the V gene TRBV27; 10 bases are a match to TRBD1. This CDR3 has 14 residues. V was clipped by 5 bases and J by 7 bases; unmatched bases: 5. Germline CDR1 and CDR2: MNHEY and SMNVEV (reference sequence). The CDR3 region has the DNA TGTGCCAGCAGTCCCCGGACAGGGGGGAATGAGCAGTTCTTC. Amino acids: CASSPRTGGNEQFF.

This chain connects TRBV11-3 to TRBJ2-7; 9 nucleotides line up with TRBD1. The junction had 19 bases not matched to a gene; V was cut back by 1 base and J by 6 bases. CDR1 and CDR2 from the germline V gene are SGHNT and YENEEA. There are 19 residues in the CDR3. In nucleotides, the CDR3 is TGTGCCAGCAGCTTAGCCCCTCCGGGACAGGGTGCAAAGACCGGCGAGCAGTACTTC. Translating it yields CASSLAPPGQGAKTGEQYF.

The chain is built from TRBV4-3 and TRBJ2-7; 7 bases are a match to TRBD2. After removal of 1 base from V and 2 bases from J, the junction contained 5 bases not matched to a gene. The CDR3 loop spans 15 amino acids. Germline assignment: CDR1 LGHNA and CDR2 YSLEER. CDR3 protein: CASSQVGTTAYEQYF. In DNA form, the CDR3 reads TGCGCCAGCAGCCAAGTAGGGACTACAGCCTACGAGCAGTACTTC.

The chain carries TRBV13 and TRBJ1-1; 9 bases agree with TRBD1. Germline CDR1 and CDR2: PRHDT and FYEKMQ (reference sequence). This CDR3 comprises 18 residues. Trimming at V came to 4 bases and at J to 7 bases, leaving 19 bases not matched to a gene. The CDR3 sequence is CASSSARDRAFREGEAFF. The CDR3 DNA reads TGTGCCAGCAGCTCTGCGCGGGACAGGGCCTTCAGAGAAGGTGAAGCTTTCTTT.

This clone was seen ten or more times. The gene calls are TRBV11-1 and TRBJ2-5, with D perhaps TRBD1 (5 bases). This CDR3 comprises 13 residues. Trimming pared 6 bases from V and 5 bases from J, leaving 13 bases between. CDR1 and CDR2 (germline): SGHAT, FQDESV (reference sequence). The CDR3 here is CASSQGAWETQYF. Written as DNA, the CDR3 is TGTGCCAGCAGTCAAGGGGCATGGGAGACCCAGTACTTC.

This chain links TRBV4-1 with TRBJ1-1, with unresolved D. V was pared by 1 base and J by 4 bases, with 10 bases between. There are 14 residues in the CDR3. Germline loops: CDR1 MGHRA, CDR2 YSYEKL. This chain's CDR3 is CASSQGGAGTEAFF. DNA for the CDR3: TGCGCCAGCAGCCAAGGAGGAGCTGGCACTGAAGCTTTCTTT.

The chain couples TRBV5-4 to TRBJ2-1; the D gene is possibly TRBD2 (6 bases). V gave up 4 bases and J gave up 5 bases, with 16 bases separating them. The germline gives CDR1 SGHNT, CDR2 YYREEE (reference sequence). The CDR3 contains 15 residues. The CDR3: CASSPGETRNNEQFF. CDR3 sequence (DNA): TGTGCCAGCAGCCCGGGGGAGACTCGGAACAATGAGCAGTTCTTC.

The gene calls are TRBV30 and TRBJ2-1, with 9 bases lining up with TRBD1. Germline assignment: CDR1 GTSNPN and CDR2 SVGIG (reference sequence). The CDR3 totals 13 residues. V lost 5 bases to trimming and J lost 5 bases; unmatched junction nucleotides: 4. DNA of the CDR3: TGTGCCTGGGTGGGACAGGGAAACAATGAGCAGTTCTTC. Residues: CAWVGQGNNEQFF.

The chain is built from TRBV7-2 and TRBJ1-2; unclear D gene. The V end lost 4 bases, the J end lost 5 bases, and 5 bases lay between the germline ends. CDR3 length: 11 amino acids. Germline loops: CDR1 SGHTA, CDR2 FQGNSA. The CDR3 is CASSSTYGYTF. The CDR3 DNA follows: TGTGCCAGCAGCTCCACTTATGGCTACACCTTC. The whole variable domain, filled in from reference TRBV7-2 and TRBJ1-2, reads GAGVSQSPSNKVTEKGKDVELRCDPISGHTALYWYRQSLGQGLEFLIYFQGNSAPDKSGLPSDRFSAERTGGSVSTLTIQRTQQEDSAVYLCASSSTYGYTFGSGTRLTVV.

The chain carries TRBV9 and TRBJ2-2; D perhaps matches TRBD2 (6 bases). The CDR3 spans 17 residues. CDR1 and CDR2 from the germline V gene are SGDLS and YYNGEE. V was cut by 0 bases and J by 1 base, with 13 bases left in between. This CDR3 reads CASSVVGGMGNTGELFF. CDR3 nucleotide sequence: TGTGCCAGCAGCGTAGTGGGCGGGATGGGGAACACCGGGGAGCTGTTTTTT.

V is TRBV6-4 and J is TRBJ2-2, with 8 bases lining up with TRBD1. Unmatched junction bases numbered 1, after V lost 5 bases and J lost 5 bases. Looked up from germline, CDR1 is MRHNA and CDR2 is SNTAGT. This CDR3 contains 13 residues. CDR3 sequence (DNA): TGTGCCAGCAGTAGGACAGGGACCGGGGAGCTGTTTTTT. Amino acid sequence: CASSRTGTGELFF.

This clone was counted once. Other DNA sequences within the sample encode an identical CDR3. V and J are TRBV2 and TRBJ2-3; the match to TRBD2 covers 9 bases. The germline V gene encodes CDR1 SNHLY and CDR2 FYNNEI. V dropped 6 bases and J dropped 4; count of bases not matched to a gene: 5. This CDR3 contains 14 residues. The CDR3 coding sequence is TGTGCCAGCAGGGCCAGCGGGGGGTCAGATACGCAGTATTTT. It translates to CASRASGGSDTQYF.